Listed below are T cell receptor beta chains from one sample, sequenced in a study of T cell repertoires in cytomegalovirus infection. MiXCR, run by TCRdb on the reads, gives a single entry per CDR3 protein. Here the sample spans about 180,000 distinct CDR3 sequences, 14% being singletons. Sequenced: PBMCs. The receptors here all came from a human donor in good health (CMV status not recorded). Some clones in this sample may be carry-over from other donors' samples. Each CDR3 is given with its conserved first and last residue. The order of the fields is CDR3 protein, CDR3 DNA, D gene, clone size, V gene, J gene. D genes are given only for firm matches. Clone size is not always given. Where it is, it says once, few, many or a class for expanded clones.

CDR3: CASLPGRKTEAFF
DNA: TGTGCCAGCCTCCCAGGGAGAAAAACTGAAGCTTTCTTT
D: -
size: many
V: TRBV28
J: TRBJ1-1

CDR3: CASSLDGRPQHF
DNA: TGTGCCAGCAGCTTAGATGGAAGGCCCCAGCATTTT
D: -
size: few
V: TRBV7-2
J: TRBJ1-5

CDR3: CASSSSGSKETQYF
DNA: TGTGCCAGCAGCTCCTCCGGGTCAAAAGAGACCCAGTACTTC
D: -
size: many
V: TRBV7-9
J: TRBJ2-5

CDR3: CASSFRETLEAFF
DNA: TGTGCCAGCAGCTTCCGGGAGACCCTTGAAGCTTTCTTT
D: -
size: -
V: TRBV11-2
J: TRBJ1-1

CDR3: CSGRLGGEQYF
DNA: TGCAGCGGGCGACTGGGCGGCGAGCAGTACTTC
D: -
size: many
V: TRBV29-1
J: TRBJ2-7

CDR3: CSASGGTGVYSGGYTF
DNA: TGCAGTGCCTCAGGGGGGACAGGGGTGTATTCAGGTGGCTACACCTTC
D: TRBD1
size: -
V: TRBV20-1
J: TRBJ1-2

CDR3: CASKAGQRRTEAFF
DNA: TGTGCCAGCAAGGCCGGACAGCGGCGGACTGAAGCTTTCTTT
D: -
size: many
V: TRBV7-2
J: TRBJ1-1

CDR3: CASSIPPQGANTGELFF
DNA: TGTGCCAGTAGTATCCCCCCACAGGGTGCGAACACCGGGGAGCTGTTTTTT
D: -
size: many
V: TRBV19
J: TRBJ2-2

CDR3: CASSLTDWNNEQFF
DNA: TGTGCCAGCAGCTTAACTGACTGGAACAATGAGCAGTTCTTC
D: -
size: many
V: TRBV7-8
J: TRBJ2-1

CDR3: CASSLIDRFGTQYF
DNA: TGTGCCAGCAGTTTGATAGACAGGTTCGGGACCCAGTACTTC
D: -
size: few
V: TRBV28
J: TRBJ2-5

CDR3: CATSSGAKSYNEQFF
DNA: TGTGCCACCAGTTCAGGGGCAAAGTCCTACAATGAGCAGTTCTTC
D: -
size: few
V: TRBV24-1
J: TRBJ2-1

CDR3: CASSPTENRQGGNTEAFF
DNA: TGTGCCAGCAGCCCGACGGAGAACCGACAGGGTGGAAACACTGAAGCTTTCTTT
D: TRBD1
size: -
V: TRBV9
J: TRBJ1-1